This TCR beta chain is drawn from a study of blood T cells in healthy people across ages. Isolating PBMCs gave at least 6 million of these cells per sample. A J-beta primer mix and a sample-barcoded 5' primer were used in a second PCR of roughly 6 to 11 cycles. Each CDR3 protein gets one entry after TCRdb re-called the 5' RACE reads with MiXCR. The sample has approximately 1,000,000 distinct CDR3 sequences, under 55% seen once. Whole-study findings and limits: Across the age range, TCR beta diversity per million T cells fell in a roughly linear way. Naive T cell percentage showed a strong correlation with the diversity of TCR beta.

Germline V CDR1 and CDR2: MNHEY, SMNVEV (reference sequence). The CDR3 length is 14 residues. V trimming: 5 bases; J trimming: 9 bases; junction bases outside the gene matches: 6. Only a few counts were recorded for this clonotype. As yet, its antigen is unknown. The sequence came from a woman between 55 and 75 years old in good health. This chain connects TRBV27 to TRBJ1-6; TRBD1 matches at 8 bases. Sequenced input: blood. The DNA of the CDR3 is TGTGCCAGCAGTCTAACCGGACAGGGTTCACCCCTCCACTTT. It specifies CASSLTGQGSPLHF.